Listed below are T cell receptor beta chains from one sample, sequenced in a study of Graves' ophthalmopathy and Graves' hyperthyroidism. TCRdb called the multiplex PCR reads again in MiXCR, with one record for every CDR3 protein. The sample shows over a million distinct CDR3 sequences, about 36% of them seen only once. The sequenced sample consisted of peripheral blood or thyroid tissue (not recorded which). Receptors were obtained from an adult man with Graves' hyperthyroidism. The CDR3 runs from the conserved cysteine through the conserved F or W.

TRBV7-8	TRBJ1-4	CASSLATGGLGTNEKLFF
TRBV7-2	TRBJ1-5	CASTELQGSNQPQHF
TRBV6-5	TRBJ1-2	CASTLGGFYGYTF
TRBV19	TRBJ1-2	CASSMNRPGGYTF
TRBV29-1	TRBJ2-5	CSGREGTQYF
TRBV7-6	TRBJ2-2	CASSLGSSGVGTGELFF
TRBV20-1	TRBJ1-6	CSARRTEAGRSFSPNSPLHF
TRBV2	TRBJ1-5	CASLRDSNQPQHF
TRBV7-8	TRBJ1-4	CASSLGPAGPDEKLFF
TRBV18	TRBJ2-3	CASSPVSTDTQYF
TRBV10-2	TRBJ1-2	CATRYGVGRGYTF
TRBV12-3/TRBV12-4	TRBJ1-1	CASSPAGQPNTEAFF